These 30 T cell receptor beta chains were sequenced from one sample in a study of T cell responses to AZD1222 COVID-19 vaccine. Assay: immunoSEQ multiplex PCR; the TCRdb copy retains only in-frame clones and omits some. The sample yields roughly 120,000 clones, approximately 83% seen once. The specimen comprised peripheral blood, sampled on day 0 of AZD1222 vaccination. These receptors came from an adult in good health.

The chain joins TRBV7-3 to TRBJ2-1, with 7 bases aligning to TRBD2. The V segment lost 5 bases and the J segment 2 bases; nucleotides outside the gene matches: 12. Germline CDR1 is SGHTA and CDR2 is FQGTGA. The CDR3 loop spans 17 amino acids. The CDR3 is CASSVRAAGFAYNEQFF. CDR3 nucleotide sequence: TGTGCCAGCAGCGTCCGGGCAGCGGGGTTCGCCTACAATGAGCAGTTCTTC. Full variable domain (remainder filled in from reference TRBV7-3 and TRBJ2-1): GAGVSQTPSNKVTEKGKYVELRCDPISGHTALYWYRQSLGQGPEFLIYFQGTGAADDSGLPNDRFFAVRPEGSVSTLKIQRTERGDSAVYLCASSVRAAGFAYNEQFFGPGTRLTVL.

This clone is a singleton in its sample. The chain uses TRBV7-2 and TRBJ1-1, with TRBD1 matching over 7 bases. With V trimmed by 5 bases and J by 0 bases, 9 bases remained unmatched. The CDR3 contains 16 residues. The germline CDR1 and CDR2 sequences are SGHTA and FQGNSA. The CDR3 spells CASSPPDRALNTEAFF. The CDR3 DNA follows: TGTGCCAGCAGCCCCCCCGACAGGGCACTGAACACTGAAGCTTTCTTT.

V usage is TRBV7-2 and J usage is TRBJ1-2, with 7 bases that match TRBD1. The CDR3 length is 14 residues. In germline, CDR1 is SGHTA, CDR2 FQGNSA. V was pared by 5 bases and J by 6 bases, with 9 bases of the junction left unmatched. This chain's CDR3 is CASSLPDRANGYTF. The CDR3 bases are TGTGCCAGCAGCCTACCTGACAGGGCAAATGGCTACACCTTC.

The chain employs TRBV5-1 and TRBJ2-3, with D maybe TRBD1 (6 bases). The CDR3 is 15 amino acids. Germline V gene sequence: CDR1 SGHRS, CDR2 YFSETQ. With 0 bases removed from V and 6 bases from J, the gap between germline ends came to 14 bases. CDR3 in DNA: TGCGCCAGCAGCTTGGTAACAGGGTCATCGGATACGCAGTATTTT. This codes for CASSLVTGSSDTQYF.

The V and J genes are TRBV4-1 and TRBJ2-7; D uncertain. Germline V CDR1 and CDR2: MGHRA, YSYEKL. V shed 4 bases and J shed 3 bases, with 10 bases lying between them. The CDR3 runs 13 residues. This chain's CDR3 is CASSRGPGYEQYF. CDR3 sequence (DNA): TGCGCCAGCAGCCGGGGTCCGGGCTACGAGCAGTACTTC.

This clone was recorded only once. The gene calls are TRBV6-5 and TRBJ2-1; 8 bases line up with TRBD2. The germline gives CDR1 MNHEY, CDR2 SVGAGI. The CDR3 covers 15 residues. Trimming took 0 bases from V and 8 from J; bases not matched to a gene: 6. CDR3 amino acids: CASSYSAGAFDEQFF. The CDR3 nucleotides read TGTGCCAGCAGTTACTCAGCGGGAGCTTTTGATGAGCAGTTCTTC.

The J gene is TRBJ2-7, the V gene TRBV21-1; the DNA was not compared with TRBD2, the D call given in the table. TRBV21-1 corresponds to a pseudogene. CDR3 length equals 14 residues. This CDR3 reads CASSKERLGDEQYF. CDR3 DNA sequence: TGTGCCAGCAGCAAAGAAAGACTCGGGGACGAGCAGTACTTC.

This clone was detected only a few times. In the same sample, other DNA sequences code for this CDR3. The chain employs TRBV5-1 and TRBJ2-5; possibly TRBD1 for D (5 bases). Germline CDR1 SGHRS, CDR2 YFSETQ. CDR3 length: 14 amino acids. The V and J ends lost 0 bases and 1 base respectively, with 7 bases between them. The CDR3 protein is CASSLGGGQETQYF. The CDR3 DNA sequence: TGCGCCAGCAGCTTGGGGGGCGGCCAAGAGACCCAGTACTTC.

In DNA form, the CDR3 reads TGTGCCAGCAGCGTGGGTCGAGGGAACTCCTACAATGAGCAGTTCTTC. It codes for CASSVGRGNSYNEQFF. The chain joins TRBV9 to TRBJ2-1; perhaps TRBD2 as D (5 bases). Germline V CDR1 and CDR2: SGDLS, YYNGEE. Trimming pared 2 bases from V and 0 bases from J, leaving 12 bases between. The CDR3 extends over 16 amino acids.

This clone was seen a handful of times. The CDR3 DNA follows: TGTGCCAGCAGCTTGCAAATGAACACTGAAGCTTTCTTT. Protein sequence: CASSLQMNTEAFF. The genes are TRBV7-2 and TRBJ1-1; D ambiguous. Germline CDR1 is SGHTA and CDR2 is FQGNSA. Trimming pared 3 bases from V and 0 bases from J, leaving 5 bases between. The CDR3 spans 13 residues.

The genes are TRBV28 and TRBJ1-3; D perhaps matches TRBD1 (6 bases). V lost 10 bases, J lost 0 bases, and 16 bases lay in between. The germline gives CDR1 MDHEN, CDR2 SYDVKM. CDR3 length: 15 residues. Here the CDR3 DNA reads TGTGCCACGAAGACAGGCGTCTACTCTGGAAACACCATATATTTT. This translates into CATKTGVYSGNTIYF.

This chain links TRBV6-5 with TRBJ1-1; D perhaps matches TRBD1 (6 bases). Trimming cost V 6 bases and J 6 bases, with 14 bases left between them. CDR1 MNHEY and CDR2 SVGAGI come from the germline V gene. The length of the CDR3 is 13 residues. Here the CDR3 reads CASSPNRGPEAFF. Here the CDR3 DNA reads TGTGCCAGCAGCCCCAACCGGGGGCCTGAAGCTTTCTTT.

This rearrangement joins TRBV5-1 to TRBJ1-2; D gene unclear. Looked up from germline, CDR1 is SGHRS and CDR2 is YFSETQ. This CDR3 comprises 14 residues. V shed 0 bases and J shed 3 bases, with 9 bases lying between them. The CDR3 DNA reads as TGCGCCAGCAGCTTGGACCGGGATGACTATGGCTACACCTTC. It is translated as CASSLDRDDYGYTF.

The chain couples TRBV18 to TRBJ2-7; TRBD1 matches at 9 bases. Germline V gene sequence: CDR1 KGHSH, CDR2 LQKENI. V shed 3 bases and J 6 bases; nucleotides not matched to a gene: 9. This CDR3 is 15 amino acids long. The CDR3 coding sequence is TGTGCCAGCTCACCGGGGGGGACAGGGTCCCGCGAGCAGTACTTC. Protein product: CASSPGGTGSREQYF.

The V gene is TRBV3-1 (or the pseudogene TRBV3-2), the J gene TRBJ1-6, with 8 bases identical to TRBD1. This CDR3 has 15 residues. In germline, CDR1 is LGHDT, CDR2 YNNKEL (reference sequence). Trimming took 4 bases from V and 5 from J; bases not matched to a gene: 4. DNA for the CDR3: TGTGCCAGCAGCCGATCAGGGGGCAATAATTCACCCCTCCACTTT. This sequence encodes CASSRSGGNNSPLHF.

This sequence joins TRBV6-2 or TRBV6-3 and TRBJ1-5; no reliable D call. There are 14 residues in the CDR3. V was clipped by 6 bases and J by 2 bases, with 11 bases between them. Germline values: CDR1 MNHEY, CDR2 SVGEGT. In DNA form, the CDR3 reads TGTGCCAGCAGCCACAACGGTCGCAATCAGCCCCAGCATTTT. It translates to CASSHNGRNQPQHF.

This clone was observed a handful of times. This chain links TRBV30 with TRBJ2-5; 10 positions agree with TRBD2. V lost 4 bases, J lost 9 bases, and 5 bases stayed unmatched. CDR1 is GTSNPN and CDR2 is SVGIG in the germline V gene (reference sequence). This CDR3 contains 12 residues. The CDR3 DNA reads TGTGCCTGGACCAGCGGGACTAGCGCCCAGTACTTC. It yields the protein CAWTSGTSAQYF.

V usage is TRBV5-6 and J usage is TRBJ1-1; a weak D match, TRBD1 (5 bases). This CDR3 comprises 14 residues. V gave up 1 base and J gave up 5 bases, with 12 bases separating them. Germline CDR1 reads SGHDT; CDR2 reads YYEEEE. The CDR3, as DNA: TGTGCCAGCAGCTTGTATTTCAGGGCAACTGAAGCTTTCTTT. Its protein product is CASSLYFRATEAFF.

The CDR3: CASSQVDGTEPQHF. The CDR3 bases are TGCGCCAGCAGCCAAGTCGACGGGACGGAGCCCCAGCATTTT. The chain links TRBV4-1 to TRBJ1-5; perhaps TRBD1 as D (5 bases). Trimming stripped 1 base from V and 8 bases from J, with 12 bases between. Germline assignment: CDR1 MGHRA and CDR2 YSYEKL. This CDR3 region has 14 residues.

V gene TRBV2 combines with J gene TRBJ1-5; possible D gene TRBD1, 5 bases. This CDR3 is built from 16 residues. Germline V gives CDR1 SNHLY, CDR2 FYNNEI. The germline V and J ends were trimmed by 5 bases and 7 bases, with 21 bases remaining between them. The CDR3 loop is CASSLRPGQGRQPQHF. In nucleotides, the CDR3 is TGTGCCAGCAGTTTGAGGCCTGGTCAGGGTCGCCAGCCCCAGCATTTT.

The chain uses TRBV18 and TRBJ2-7, with D maybe TRBD1 (5 bases). The CDR3 has 18 residues. Looked up from germline, CDR1 is KGHSH and CDR2 is LQKENI. Trimming removed 3 bases at V and 6 bases at J, with 27 bases between. The CDR3 protein is CASSPIVGHTVGYGEQYF. The CDR3, as DNA: TGTGCCAGCTCACCGATTGTAGGACATACCGTTGGGTATGGCGAGCAGTACTTC. Based on the CDR3 plus reference TRBV18 and TRBJ2-7, the full variable domain is NAGVMQNPRHLVRRRGQEARLRCSPMKGHSHVYWYRQLPEEGLKFMVYLQKENIIDESGMPKERFSAEFPKEGPSILRIQQVVRGDSAAYFCASSPIVGHTVGYGEQYFGPGTRLTVT.

Written as DNA, the CDR3 is TGTGCCACCAGTGCGGGTATACACCACAAGGACGGAACTAATGAAAAACTGTTTTTT. Protein: CATSAGIHHKDGTNEKLFF. The chain is built from TRBV24-1 and TRBJ1-4, with unresolved D. The CDR3 is 19 amino acids. V was shortened by 5 bases and J by 1 base, with 22 bases between the two germline ends. Germline V lookup: CDR1 KGHDR, CDR2 SFDVKD.

This clone was observed a single time. This rearrangement joins TRBV19 to TRBJ1-2; possible D gene TRBD1, 6 bases. Trimming removed 1 base from V and 3 bases from J, with 6 bases in between. CDR1 and CDR2 from the germline V gene are LNHDA and SQIVND (reference sequence). The CDR3 has 13 amino acids. The CDR3, as DNA: TGTGCCAGTAGTATAGGGACAGACTATGGCTACACCTTC. Its protein product is CASSIGTDYGYTF.

J is TRBJ1-1 and V is TRBV5-1; a possible D gene is TRBD1 (5 bases). Germline-derived CDR1 and CDR2 are SGHRS and YFSETQ. This CDR3 has 15 amino acids. V was pared by 4 bases and J by 2 bases, with 15 bases between. The CDR3 loop reads CASSPGSAFNTEAFF. The CDR3 coding sequence is TGCGCCAGCAGCCCAGGGTCAGCTTTCAACACTGAAGCTTTCTTT.

The chain links TRBV5-1 to TRBJ1-4, with D possibly TRBD1 on 5 matching bases. V was cut by 0 bases and J by 7 bases, with 10 bases left in between. Per the germline V gene, CDR1 is SGHRS and CDR2 is YFSETQ. This CDR3 is 14 amino acids long. CDR3 in DNA: TGCGCCAGCAGCTTGGAGGGAAGGGGTGAAAAACTGTTTTTT. Translating it yields CASSLEGRGEKLFF.

V and J are TRBV20-1 and TRBJ2-1; D unclear. V lost 3 bases and J 8 bases, leaving 8 bases between the germline ends. The germline CDR1 and CDR2 sequences are DFQATT and SNEGSKA (reference sequence). The CDR3 extends over 11 amino acids. The CDR3, as DNA: TGCAGTGCTAGGTCTGGGCATGAGCAGTTCTTC. It encodes CSARSGHEQFF.

The table lists this clone with many counts. The chain couples TRBV11-3 to TRBJ2-7; 10 bases align to TRBD2. J lost 2 bases, V lost 5 bases, and 12 bases had no gene match. The CDR3 length is 17 residues. In germline, CDR1 is SGHNT, CDR2 YENEEA. This CDR3 is CASSRGPTSGTPYEQYF. CDR3 in DNA: TGTGCCAGCAGCCGGGGGCCTACTAGCGGGACGCCCTACGAGCAGTACTTC. The variable domain in full, with the rest retrieved from reference TRBV11-3 and TRBJ2-7, is EAGVVQSPRYKIIEKKQPVAFWCNPISGHNTLYWYLQNLGQGPELLIRYENEEAVDDSQLPKDRFSAERLKGVDSTLKIQPAELGDSAVYLCASSRGPTSGTPYEQYFGPGTRLTVT.

Concerning this clone itself: Other nucleotide sequences in the sample specify the same CDR3. The rearrangement links TRBV30 to TRBJ1-6; unclear D gene. Germline lookup yields CDR1 GTSNPN and CDR2 SVGIG (reference sequence). The CDR3 loop spans 12 amino acids. V was clipped by 2 bases and J by 6 bases, with 5 bases between them. CDR3 sequence (DNA): TGTGCCTGGAGTCGTACTAATTCACCCCTCCACTTT. Its translation: CAWSRTNSPLHF. Looking up the rest from reference TRBV30 and TRBJ1-6 gives the full variable domain: SQTIHQWPATLVQPVGSPLSLECTVEGTSNPNLYWYRQAAGRGLQLLFYSVGIGQISSEVPQNLSASRPQDRQFILSSKKLLLSDSGFYLCAWSRTNSPLHFGNGTRLTVT.

This clone is a singleton in its sample. The V call is TRBV18, the J call TRBJ2-2; unclear D gene. V lost 1 base to trimming and J lost 2 bases, with 5 bases between them. Germline CDR1 is KGHSH and CDR2 is LQKENI. This CDR3 region has 14 residues. The CDR3 nucleotides read TGTGCCAGCTCACCACGGGGAAACACCGGGGAGCTGTTTTTT. Translating gives CASSPRGNTGELFF.

This chain uses TRBV18 with TRBJ2-7, with D perhaps matching TRBD2 (6 bases). Germline V gene data show CDR1 as KGHSH and CDR2 as LQKENI. Trimming removed 3 bases from V and 5 bases from J, with 17 bases in between. The CDR3 sequence is 15 residues long. The CDR3 coding sequence is TGTGCCAGCTCACCTTATGTTTCTTCGGGGGACGAGCAGTACTTC. Its protein product is CASSPYVSSGDEQYF. Drawing the rest from reference TRBV18 and TRBJ2-7, the complete variable domain is NAGVMQNPRHLVRRRGQEARLRCSPMKGHSHVYWYRQLPEEGLKFMVYLQKENIIDESGMPKERFSAEFPKEGPSILRIQQVVRGDSAAYFCASSPYVSSGDEQYFGPGTRLTVT.